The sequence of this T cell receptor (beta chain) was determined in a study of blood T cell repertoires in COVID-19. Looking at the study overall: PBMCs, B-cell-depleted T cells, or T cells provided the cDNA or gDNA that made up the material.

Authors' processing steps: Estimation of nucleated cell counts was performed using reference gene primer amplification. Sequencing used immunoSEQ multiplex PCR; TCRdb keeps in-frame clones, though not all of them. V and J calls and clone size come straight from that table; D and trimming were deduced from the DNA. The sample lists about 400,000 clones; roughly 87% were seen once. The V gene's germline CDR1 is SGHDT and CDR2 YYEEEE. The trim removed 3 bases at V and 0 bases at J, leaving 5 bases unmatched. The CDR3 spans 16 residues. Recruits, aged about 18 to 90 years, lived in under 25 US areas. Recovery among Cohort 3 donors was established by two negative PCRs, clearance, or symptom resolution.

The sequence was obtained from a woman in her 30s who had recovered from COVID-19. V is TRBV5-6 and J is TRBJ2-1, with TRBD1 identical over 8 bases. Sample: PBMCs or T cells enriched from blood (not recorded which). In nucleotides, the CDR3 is TGTGCCAGCAGCTCCTCAGGGGGCAACTCCTACAATGAGCAGTTCTTC. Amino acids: CASSSSGGNSYNEQFF.